The subject of this entry is one T cell receptor (beta chain). The data originate from a study of blood T cell repertoires in COVID-19. The data were produced by immunoSEQ multiplex PCR, yet TCRdb's version contains in-frame clones alone and is incomplete. Among about 97,000 clones, over 75% were seen once, and the ten largest hold about 1.7%. The CDR3 spans 15 residues. Germline V gene sequence: CDR1 MNHEY, CDR2 SMNVEV (reference sequence). Trimming pared 6 bases from V and 3 bases from J, leaving 12 bases between. This clonotype was sampled from a man aged 60 to 75 with acute or convalescent COVID-19. The chain links TRBV27 to TRBJ1-6; D is perhaps TRBD1 (6 bases). Sequencing was performed on peripheral blood. Here the CDR3 reads CASRTTGFYNSPLHF. The CDR3, as DNA: TGTGCCAGCAGGACTACAGGGTTCTATAATTCACCCCTCCACTTT.